Described below is a single TCR beta chain sequence and its context. As originally analysed: Reference gene primer amplification yielded estimated nucleated cell counts. Produced via immunoSEQ multiplex PCR; TCRdb's table is partial and in-frame only. That table furnishes V, J and clone size, whereas the DNA furnished D and trimming. Counted here are about 220,000 clones, 75% to 90% occurring once; the ten biggest clones make up about 4%. Germline CDR1 and CDR2: MGHRA and YSYEKL. The CDR3 loop spans 14 amino acids. Deletions cut 4 bases from V and 0 bases from J, with 7 bases between. The data originate from a study of blood T cell repertoires in COVID-19. Turning to the study itself: Donors in the United States, Italy and Spain gave samples during acute or convalescent COVID-19. T cells, B-cell-depleted T cells, or PBMCs supplied cDNA or gDNA.

This receptor was taken from a woman in her forties with acute COVID-19. This chain connects TRBV4-1 to TRBJ1-3, with D uncertain. The sample consisted of PBMCs or T cells enriched from blood (not recorded which). CDR3: CASSRPISGNTIYF. CDR3 nucleotide sequence: TGCGCCAGCAGCCGGCCGATCTCTGGAAACACCATATATTTT.